A single TCR beta chain is shown here with its context. Its antigen is unidentified. This entry comes from a study of T cells in localized non-small cell lung cancer. Repertoires were generated with immunoSEQ multiplex PCR, while TCRdb's copy carries only in-frame clones and drops some. The data show tens of thousands of clones, around three quarters seen once. The study's findings and limits: Within adjacent lung there appeared a median approximately 62 of the top 100 tumor clones.

Germline CDR1 is LNHDA and CDR2 is SQIVND (reference sequence). This CDR3 comprises 16 residues. V gave up 6 bases and J gave up 0 bases; unmatched junction bases: 7. The sample in question was PBMCs, obtained before any cancer treatment. This TCR derives from a man aged 35-75 years with stage II squamous cell lung carcinoma. The V and J genes are TRBV19 and TRBJ2-3, with 9 nucleotides matching TRBD1. The CDR3 bases are TGTGCCAGTAGAACGCAAGGACAGGGGAGCACAGATACGCAGTATTTT. Translation: CASRTQGQGSTDTQYF.